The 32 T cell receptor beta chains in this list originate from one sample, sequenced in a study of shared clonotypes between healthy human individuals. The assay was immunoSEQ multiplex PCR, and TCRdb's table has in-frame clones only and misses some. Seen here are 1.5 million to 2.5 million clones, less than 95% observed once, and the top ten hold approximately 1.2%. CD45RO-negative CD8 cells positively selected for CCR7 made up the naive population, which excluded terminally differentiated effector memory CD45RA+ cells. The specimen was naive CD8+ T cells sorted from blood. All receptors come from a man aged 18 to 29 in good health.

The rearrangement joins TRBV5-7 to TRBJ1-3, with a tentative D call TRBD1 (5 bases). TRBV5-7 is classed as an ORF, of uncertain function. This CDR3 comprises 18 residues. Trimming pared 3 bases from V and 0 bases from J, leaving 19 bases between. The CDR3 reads CASSYAGETEYSGNTIYF. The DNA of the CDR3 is TGTGCCAGCAGCTACGCGGGGGAGACAGAGTACTCTGGAAACACCATATATTTT.

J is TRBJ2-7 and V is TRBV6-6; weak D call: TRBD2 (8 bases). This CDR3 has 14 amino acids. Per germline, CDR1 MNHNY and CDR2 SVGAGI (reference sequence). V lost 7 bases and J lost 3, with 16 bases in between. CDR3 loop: CASTLSGTDYEQYF. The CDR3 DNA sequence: TGTGCCAGCACCCTTAGCGGGACAGACTACGAGCAGTACTTC.

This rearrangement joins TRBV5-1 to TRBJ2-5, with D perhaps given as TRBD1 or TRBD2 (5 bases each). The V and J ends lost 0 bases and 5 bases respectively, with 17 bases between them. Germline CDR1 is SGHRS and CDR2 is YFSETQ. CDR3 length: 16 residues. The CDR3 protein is CASSLEASRWGETQYF. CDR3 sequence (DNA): TGCGCCAGCAGCTTGGAAGCCTCCCGGTGGGGGGAGACCCAGTACTTC.

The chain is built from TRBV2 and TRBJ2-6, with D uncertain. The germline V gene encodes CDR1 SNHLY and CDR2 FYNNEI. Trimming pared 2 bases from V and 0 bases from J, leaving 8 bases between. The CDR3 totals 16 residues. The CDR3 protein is CASSEMVSSGANVLTF. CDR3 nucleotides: TGTGCCAGCAGTGAAATGGTCAGCTCTGGGGCCAACGTCCTGACTTTC.

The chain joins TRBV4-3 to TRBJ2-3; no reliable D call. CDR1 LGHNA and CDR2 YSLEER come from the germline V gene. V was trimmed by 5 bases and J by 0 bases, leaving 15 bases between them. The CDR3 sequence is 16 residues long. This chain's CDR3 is CASSERAKGSTDTQYF. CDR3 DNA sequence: TGCGCCAGCAGCGAAAGGGCCAAGGGTAGCACAGATACGCAGTATTTT.

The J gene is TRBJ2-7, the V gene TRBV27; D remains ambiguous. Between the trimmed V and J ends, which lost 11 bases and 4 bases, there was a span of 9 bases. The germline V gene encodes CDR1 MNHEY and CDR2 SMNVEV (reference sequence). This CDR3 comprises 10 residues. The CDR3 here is CAGNQYEQYF. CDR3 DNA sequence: TGTGCCGGGAATCAATACGAGCAGTACTTC.

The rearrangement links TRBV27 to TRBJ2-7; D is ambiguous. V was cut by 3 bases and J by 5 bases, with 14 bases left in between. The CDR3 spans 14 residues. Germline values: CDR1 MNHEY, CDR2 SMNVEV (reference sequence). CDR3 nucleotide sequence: TGTGCCAGCAGTTTTTTGTCCACCTTCAACGAGCAGTACTTC. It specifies CASSFLSTFNEQYF.

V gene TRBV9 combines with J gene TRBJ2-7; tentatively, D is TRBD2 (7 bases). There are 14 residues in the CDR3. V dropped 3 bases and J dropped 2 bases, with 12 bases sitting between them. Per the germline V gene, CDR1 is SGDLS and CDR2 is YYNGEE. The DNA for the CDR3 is TGTGCCAGCAGCGAAGAGGGGGGGCCCTACGAGCAGTACTTC. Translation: CASSEEGGPYEQYF.

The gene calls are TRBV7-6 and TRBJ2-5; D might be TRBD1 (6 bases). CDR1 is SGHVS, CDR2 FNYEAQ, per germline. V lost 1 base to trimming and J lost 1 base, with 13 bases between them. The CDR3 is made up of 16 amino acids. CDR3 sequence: CASSLEGGHLQETQYF. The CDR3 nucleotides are TGTGCCAGCAGCTTAGAAGGGGGACACCTCCAAGAGACCCAGTACTTC.

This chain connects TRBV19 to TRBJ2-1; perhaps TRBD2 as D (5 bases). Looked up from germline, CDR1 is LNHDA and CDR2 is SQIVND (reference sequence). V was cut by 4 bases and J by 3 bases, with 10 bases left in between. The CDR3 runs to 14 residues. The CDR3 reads CASSNTGFYNEQFF. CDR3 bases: TGTGCCAGTAGTAATACGGGGTTCTACAATGAGCAGTTCTTC.

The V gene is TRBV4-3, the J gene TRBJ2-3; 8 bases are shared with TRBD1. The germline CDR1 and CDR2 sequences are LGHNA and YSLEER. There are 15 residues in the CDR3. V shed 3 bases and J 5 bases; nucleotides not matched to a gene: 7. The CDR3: CASSQTGDVGDTQYF. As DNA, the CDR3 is TGCGCCAGCAGCCAGACAGGGGATGTTGGAGATACGCAGTATTTT.

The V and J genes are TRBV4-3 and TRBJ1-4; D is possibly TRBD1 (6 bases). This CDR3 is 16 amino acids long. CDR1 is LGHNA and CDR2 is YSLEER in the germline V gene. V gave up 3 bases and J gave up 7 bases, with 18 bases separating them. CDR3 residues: CASSQVLDSPFEKLFF. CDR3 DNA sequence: TGCGCCAGCAGCCAGGTTCTGGACAGCCCTTTTGAAAAACTGTTTTTT.

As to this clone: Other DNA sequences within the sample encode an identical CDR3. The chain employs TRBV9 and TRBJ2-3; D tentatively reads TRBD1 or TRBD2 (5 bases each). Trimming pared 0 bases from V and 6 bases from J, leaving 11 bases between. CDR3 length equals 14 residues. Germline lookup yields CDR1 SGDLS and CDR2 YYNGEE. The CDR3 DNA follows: TGTGCCAGCAGCGTAGAAGGGGAGTGGGATACGCAGTATTTT. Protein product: CASSVEGEWDTQYF. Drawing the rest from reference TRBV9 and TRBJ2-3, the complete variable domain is DSGVTQTPKHLITATGQRVTLRCSPRSGDLSVYWYQQSLDQGLQFLIQYYNGEERAKGNILERFSAQQFPDLHSELNLSSLELGDSALYFCASSVEGEWDTQYFGPGTRLTVL.

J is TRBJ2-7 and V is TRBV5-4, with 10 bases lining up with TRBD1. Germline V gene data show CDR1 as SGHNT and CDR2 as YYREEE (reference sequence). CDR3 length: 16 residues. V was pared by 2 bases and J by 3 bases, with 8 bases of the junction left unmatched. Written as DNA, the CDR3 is TGTGCCAGCAGCTTAGAGACAGGGGGCGTAAGCTACGAGCAGTACTTC. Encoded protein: CASSLETGGVSYEQYF.

CDR3 in amino acids: CASSQVGGNTDGYTF. CDR3 in DNA: TGCGCCAGCAGCCAAGTCGGAGGGAATACGGATGGCTACACCTTC. The chain carries TRBV4-1 and TRBJ1-2; D gene uncertain. V was shortened by 1 base and J by 6 bases, with 15 bases between the two germline ends. Germline CDR1 is MGHRA and CDR2 is YSYEKL. CDR3 length: 15 amino acids.

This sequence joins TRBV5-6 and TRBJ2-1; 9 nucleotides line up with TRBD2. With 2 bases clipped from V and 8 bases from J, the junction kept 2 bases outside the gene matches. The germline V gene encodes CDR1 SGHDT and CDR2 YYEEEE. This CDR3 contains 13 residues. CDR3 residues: CASSFVAGDEQFF. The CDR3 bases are TGTGCCAGCAGCTTTGTAGCGGGGGATGAGCAGTTCTTC. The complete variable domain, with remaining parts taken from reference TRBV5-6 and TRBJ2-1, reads DAGVTQSPTHLIKTRGQQVTLRCSPKSGHDTVSWYQQALGQGPQFIFQYYEEEERQRGNFPDRFSGHQFPNYSSELNVNALLLGDSALYLCASSFVAGDEQFFGPGTRLTVL.

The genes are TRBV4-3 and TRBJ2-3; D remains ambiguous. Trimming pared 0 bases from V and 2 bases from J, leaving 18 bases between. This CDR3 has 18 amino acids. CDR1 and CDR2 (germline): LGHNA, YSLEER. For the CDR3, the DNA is TGCGCCAGCAGCCAAGATATAACGTCGCAGTTGCTCACAGATACGCAGTATTTT. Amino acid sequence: CASSQDITSQLLTDTQYF.

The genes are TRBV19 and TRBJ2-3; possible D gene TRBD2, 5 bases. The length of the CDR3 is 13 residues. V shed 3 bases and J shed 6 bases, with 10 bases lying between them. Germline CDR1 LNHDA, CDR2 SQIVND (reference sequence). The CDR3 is CASSIMGADTQYF. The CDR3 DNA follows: TGTGCCAGTAGTATTATGGGAGCGGATACGCAGTATTTT.

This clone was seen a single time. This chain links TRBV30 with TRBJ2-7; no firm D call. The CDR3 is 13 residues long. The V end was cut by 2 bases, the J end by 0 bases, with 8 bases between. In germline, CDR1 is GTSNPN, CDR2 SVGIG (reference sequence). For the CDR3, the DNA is TGTGCCTGGAGTTTCGGCTCCTCCTACGAGCAGTACTTC. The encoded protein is CAWSFGSSYEQYF.

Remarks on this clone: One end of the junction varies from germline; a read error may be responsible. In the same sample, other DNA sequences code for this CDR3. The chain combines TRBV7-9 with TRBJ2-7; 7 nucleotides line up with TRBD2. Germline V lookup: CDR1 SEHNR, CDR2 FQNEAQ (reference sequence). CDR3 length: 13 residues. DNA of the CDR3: TGTGCCAGCAGCCTAGCGGCCGACTACGAGCAGTACTTC. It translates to CASSLAADYEQYF.

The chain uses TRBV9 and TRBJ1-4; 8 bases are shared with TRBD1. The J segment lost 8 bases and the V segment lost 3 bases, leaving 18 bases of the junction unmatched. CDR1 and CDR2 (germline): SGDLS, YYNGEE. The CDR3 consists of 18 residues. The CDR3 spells CASSAGEGQGAVGEKLFF. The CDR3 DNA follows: TGTGCCAGCAGCGCCGGCGAGGGGCAGGGGGCTGTAGGGGAAAAACTGTTTTTT. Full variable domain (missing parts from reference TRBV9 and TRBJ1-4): DSGVTQTPKHLITATGQRVTLRCSPRSGDLSVYWYQQSLDQGLQFLIQYYNGEERAKGNILERFSAQQFPDLHSELNLSSLELGDSALYFCASSAGEGQGAVGEKLFFGSGTQLSVL.

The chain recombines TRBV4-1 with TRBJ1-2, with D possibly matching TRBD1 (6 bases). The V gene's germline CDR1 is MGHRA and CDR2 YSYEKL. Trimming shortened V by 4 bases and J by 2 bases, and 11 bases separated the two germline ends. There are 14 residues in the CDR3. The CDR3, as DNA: TGCGCCAGCAGCCGAGTAGGGGGGAACTATGGCTACACCTTC. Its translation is CASSRVGGNYGYTF.

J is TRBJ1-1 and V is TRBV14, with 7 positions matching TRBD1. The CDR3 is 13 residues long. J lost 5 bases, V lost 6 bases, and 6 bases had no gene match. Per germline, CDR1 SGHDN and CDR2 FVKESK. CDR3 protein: CASRKTGATEAFF. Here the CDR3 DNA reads TGTGCCAGCAGGAAAACAGGGGCGACTGAAGCTTTCTTT.

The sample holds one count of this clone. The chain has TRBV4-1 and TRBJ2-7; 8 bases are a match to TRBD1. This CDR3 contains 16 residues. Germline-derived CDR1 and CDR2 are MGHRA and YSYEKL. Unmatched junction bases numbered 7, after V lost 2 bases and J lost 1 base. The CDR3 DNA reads TGCGCCAGCAGCCAATTTTCAGGGGGCGAGTCCTACGAGCAGTACTTC. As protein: CASSQFSGGESYEQYF.

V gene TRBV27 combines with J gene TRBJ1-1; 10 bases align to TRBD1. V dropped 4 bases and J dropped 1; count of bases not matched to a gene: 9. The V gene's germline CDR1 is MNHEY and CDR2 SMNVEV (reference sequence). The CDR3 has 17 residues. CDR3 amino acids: CASSSVGQGLKNTEAFF. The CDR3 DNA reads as TGTGCCAGCAGTTCGGTGGGACAGGGGTTAAAGAACACTGAAGCTTTCTTT.

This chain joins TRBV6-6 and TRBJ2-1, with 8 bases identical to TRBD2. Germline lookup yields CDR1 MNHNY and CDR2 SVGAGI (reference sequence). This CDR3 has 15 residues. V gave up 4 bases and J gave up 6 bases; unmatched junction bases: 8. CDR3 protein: CASSSGLGSLNEQFF. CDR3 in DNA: TGTGCCAGCAGTTCGGGACTAGGAAGTCTCAATGAGCAGTTCTTC.

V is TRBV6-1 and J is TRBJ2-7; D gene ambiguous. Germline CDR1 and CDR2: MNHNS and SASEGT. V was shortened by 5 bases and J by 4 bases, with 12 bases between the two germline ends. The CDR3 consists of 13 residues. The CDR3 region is CASSPLLGYEQYF. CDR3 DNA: TGTGCCAGCAGTCCCCTCCTGGGATACGAGCAGTACTTC.

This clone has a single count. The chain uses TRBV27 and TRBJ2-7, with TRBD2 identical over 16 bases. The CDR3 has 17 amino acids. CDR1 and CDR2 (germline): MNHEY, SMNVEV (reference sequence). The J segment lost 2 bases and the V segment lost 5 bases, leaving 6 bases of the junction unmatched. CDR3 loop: CASSTLGLAGGPYEQYF. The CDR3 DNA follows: TGTGCCAGCAGTACCCTGGGACTAGCGGGGGGGCCCTACGAGCAGTACTTC.

DNA for the CDR3: TGCGCCAGCAGCCAAGAAACAGGGAGGAGAGAGACCCAGTACTTC. This sequence encodes CASSQETGRRETQYF. V usage is TRBV4-3 and J usage is TRBJ2-5; D possibly matches TRBD1 or TRBD2 (6 bases each). V dropped 0 bases and J dropped 4 bases, with 12 bases sitting between them. The CDR3 runs to 15 residues. Per germline, CDR1 LGHNA and CDR2 YSLEER.

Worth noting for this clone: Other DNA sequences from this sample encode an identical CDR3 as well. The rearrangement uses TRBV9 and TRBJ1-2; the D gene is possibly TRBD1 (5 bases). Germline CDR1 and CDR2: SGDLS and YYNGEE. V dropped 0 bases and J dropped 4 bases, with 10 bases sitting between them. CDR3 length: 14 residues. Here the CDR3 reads CASSVGGGTYGYTF. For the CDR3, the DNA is TGTGCCAGCAGCGTAGGGGGCGGAACCTATGGCTACACCTTC.

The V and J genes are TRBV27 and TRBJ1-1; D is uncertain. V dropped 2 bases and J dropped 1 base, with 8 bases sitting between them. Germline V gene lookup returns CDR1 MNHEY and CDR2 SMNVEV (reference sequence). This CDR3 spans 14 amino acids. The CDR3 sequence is CASSLISGNTEAFF. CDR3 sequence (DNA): TGTGCCAGCAGTTTAATTTCGGGGAACACTGAAGCTTTCTTT.

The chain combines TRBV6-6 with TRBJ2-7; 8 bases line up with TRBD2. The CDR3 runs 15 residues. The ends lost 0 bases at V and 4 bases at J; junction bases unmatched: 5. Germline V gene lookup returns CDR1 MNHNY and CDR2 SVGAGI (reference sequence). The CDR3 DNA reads TGTGCCAGCAGTTACTCGCAGGGCGGGGGGTACGAGCAGTACTTC. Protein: CASSYSQGGGYEQYF.